Listed here is a single TCR beta chain. Germline trimming cut 3 bases from V and 2 bases from J; bases unmatched to any gene: 3. Germline assignment: CDR1 SEHNR and CDR2 FQNEAQ (reference sequence). The CDR3 is made up of 14 amino acids. Naive CD8 isolation took CD45RO-negative cells positively selected for CCR7 and excluded terminally differentiated effector memory CD45RA+ cells. The data are from a study of shared clonotypes between healthy human individuals. Sequencing used immunoSEQ multiplex PCR; TCRdb keeps in-frame clones, though not all of them. The sample lists over 800,000 clones; 85% to 95% were seen once.

The chain joins TRBV7-9 to TRBJ2-7, with 8 positions matching TRBD2. The clonotype was recovered from a man in his thirties or forties in good health. Source material: naive CD8+ T cells sorted from blood. The CDR3 bases are TGTGCCAGCAGCTTTCCTAGCGGGCCCTACGAGCAGTACTTC. Protein: CASSFPSGPYEQYF.